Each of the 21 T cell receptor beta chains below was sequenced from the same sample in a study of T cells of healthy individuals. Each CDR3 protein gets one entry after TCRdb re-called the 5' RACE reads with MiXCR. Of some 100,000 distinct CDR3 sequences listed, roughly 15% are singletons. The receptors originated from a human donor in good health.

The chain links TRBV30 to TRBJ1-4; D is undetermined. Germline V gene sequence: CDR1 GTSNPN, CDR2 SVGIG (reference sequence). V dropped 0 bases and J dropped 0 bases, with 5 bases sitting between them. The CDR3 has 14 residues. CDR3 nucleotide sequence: TGTGCCTGGAGTGTCGTGGCAACTAATGAAAAACTGTTTTTT. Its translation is CAWSVVATNEKLFF.

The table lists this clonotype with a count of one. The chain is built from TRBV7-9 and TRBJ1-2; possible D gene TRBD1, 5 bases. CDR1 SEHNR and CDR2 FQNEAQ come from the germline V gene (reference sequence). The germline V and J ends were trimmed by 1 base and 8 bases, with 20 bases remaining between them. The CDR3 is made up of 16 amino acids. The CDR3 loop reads CASSLGWQETRGGYTF. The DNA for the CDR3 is TGTGCCAGCAGCTTAGGTTGGCAGGAGACAAGGGGAGGCTACACCTTC.

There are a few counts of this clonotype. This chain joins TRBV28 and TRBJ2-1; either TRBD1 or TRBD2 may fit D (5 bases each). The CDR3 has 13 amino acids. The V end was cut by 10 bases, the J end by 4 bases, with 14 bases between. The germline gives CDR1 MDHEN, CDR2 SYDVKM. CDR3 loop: CATQGRGYNEQFF. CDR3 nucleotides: TGTGCCACCCAGGGACGCGGGTACAATGAGCAGTTCTTC.

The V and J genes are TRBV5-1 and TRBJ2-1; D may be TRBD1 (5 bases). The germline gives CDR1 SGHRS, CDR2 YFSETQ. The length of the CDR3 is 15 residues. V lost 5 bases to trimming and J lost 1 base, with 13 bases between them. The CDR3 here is CASRQVLGSYNEQFF. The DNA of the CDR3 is TGCGCCAGCAGACAGGTCCTTGGTTCCTACAATGAGCAGTTCTTC.

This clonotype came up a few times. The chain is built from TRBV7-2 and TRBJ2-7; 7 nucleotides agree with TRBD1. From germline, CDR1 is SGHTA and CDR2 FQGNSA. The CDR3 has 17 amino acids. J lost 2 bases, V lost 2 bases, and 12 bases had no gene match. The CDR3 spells CASSLSGPGTETYEQYF. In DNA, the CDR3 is TGTGCCAGCAGCTTATCCGGTCCCGGGACAGAGACCTACGAGCAGTACTTC.

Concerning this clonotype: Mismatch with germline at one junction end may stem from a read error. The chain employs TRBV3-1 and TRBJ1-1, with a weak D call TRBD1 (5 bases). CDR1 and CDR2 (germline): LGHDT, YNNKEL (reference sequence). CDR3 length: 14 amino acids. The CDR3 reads CASSRPGKNTKAFF. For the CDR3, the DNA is TGTGCCAGCAGCCGTCCAGGGAAGAACACTAAAGCTTTCTTT.

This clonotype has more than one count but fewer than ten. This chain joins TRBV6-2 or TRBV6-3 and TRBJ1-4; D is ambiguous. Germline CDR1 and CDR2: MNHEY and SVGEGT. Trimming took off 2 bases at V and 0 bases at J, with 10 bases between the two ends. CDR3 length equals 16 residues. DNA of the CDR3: TGTGCCAGCAGTTACCGGCGGTTTGCAACTAATGAAAAACTGTTTTTT. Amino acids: CASSYRRFATNEKLFF.

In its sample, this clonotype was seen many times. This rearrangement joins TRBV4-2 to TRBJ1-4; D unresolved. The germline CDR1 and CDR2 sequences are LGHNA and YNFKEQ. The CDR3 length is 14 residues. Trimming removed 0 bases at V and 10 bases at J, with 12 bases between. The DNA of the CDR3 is TGTGCCAGCAGCCAAGATCGAGAGTCGCGAAAACTGTTTTTT. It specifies CASSQDRESRKLFF.

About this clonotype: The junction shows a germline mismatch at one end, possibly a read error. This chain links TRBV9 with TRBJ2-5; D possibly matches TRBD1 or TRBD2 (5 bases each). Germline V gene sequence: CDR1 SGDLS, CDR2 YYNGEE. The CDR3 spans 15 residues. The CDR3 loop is CASSTQSWGRETQYF. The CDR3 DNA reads TGCGCCAGCAGCACTCAGAGCTGGGGGAGAGAGACCCAGTACTTC.

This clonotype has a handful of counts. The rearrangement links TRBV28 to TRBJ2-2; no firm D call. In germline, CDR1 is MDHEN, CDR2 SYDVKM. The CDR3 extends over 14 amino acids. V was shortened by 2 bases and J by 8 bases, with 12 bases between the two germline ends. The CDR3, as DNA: TGTGCCAGCAGTTTACTGGAAACGGATGGGGAGCTGTTTTTT. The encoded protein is CASSLLETDGELFF. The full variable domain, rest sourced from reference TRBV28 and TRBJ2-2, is DVKVTQSSRYLVKRTGEKVFLECVQDMDHENMFWYRQDPGLGLRLIYFSYDVKMKEKGDIPEGYSVSREKKERFSLILESASTNQTSMYLCASSLLETDGELFFGEGSRLTVL.

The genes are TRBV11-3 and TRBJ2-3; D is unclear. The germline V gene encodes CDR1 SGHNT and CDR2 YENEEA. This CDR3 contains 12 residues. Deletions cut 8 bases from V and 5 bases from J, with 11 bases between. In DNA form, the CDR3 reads TGTGCCAGCTCCGAGAGAGGAGATACGCAGTATTTT. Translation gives CASSERGDTQYF.

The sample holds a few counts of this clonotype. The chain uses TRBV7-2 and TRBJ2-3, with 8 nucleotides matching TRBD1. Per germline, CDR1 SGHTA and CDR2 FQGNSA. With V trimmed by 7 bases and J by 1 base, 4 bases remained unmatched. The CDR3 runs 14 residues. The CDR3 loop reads CASTRGRGTDTQYF. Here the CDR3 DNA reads TGTGCCAGCACCAGGGGGCGCGGCACAGATACGCAGTATTTT.

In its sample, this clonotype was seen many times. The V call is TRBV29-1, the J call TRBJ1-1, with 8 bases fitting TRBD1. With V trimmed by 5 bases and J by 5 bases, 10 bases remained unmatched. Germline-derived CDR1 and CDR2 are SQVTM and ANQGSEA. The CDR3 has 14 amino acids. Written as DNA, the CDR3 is TGCAGCGTTCTTCGACAGGGGAGAGGGACTGAAGCTTTCTTT. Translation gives CSVLRQGRGTEAFF.

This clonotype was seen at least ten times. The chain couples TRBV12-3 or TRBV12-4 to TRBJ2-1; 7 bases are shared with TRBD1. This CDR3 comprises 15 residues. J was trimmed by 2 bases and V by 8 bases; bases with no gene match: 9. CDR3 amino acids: CASLRQGFTYNEQFF. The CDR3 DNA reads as TGTGCCAGCTTACGACAGGGATTCACCTACAATGAGCAGTTCTTC.

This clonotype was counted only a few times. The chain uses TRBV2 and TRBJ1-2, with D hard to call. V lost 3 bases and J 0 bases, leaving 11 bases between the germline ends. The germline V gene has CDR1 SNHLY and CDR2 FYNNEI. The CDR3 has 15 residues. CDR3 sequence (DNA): TGTGCCAGCAGTGAGGGTGATACAGCTAACTATGGCTACACCTTC. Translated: CASSEGDTANYGYTF.

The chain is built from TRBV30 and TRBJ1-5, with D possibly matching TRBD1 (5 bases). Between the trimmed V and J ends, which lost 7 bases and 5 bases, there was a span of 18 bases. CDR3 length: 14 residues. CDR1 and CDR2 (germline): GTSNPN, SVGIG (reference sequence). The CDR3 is CALSTELGDQPQHF. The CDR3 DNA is TGTGCCTTATCGACAGAGCTAGGAGATCAGCCCCAGCATTTT.

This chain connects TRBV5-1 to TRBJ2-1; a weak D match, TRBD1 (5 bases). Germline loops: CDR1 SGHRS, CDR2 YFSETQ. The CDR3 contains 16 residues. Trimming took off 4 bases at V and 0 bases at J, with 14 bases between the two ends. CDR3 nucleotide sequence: TGCGCCAGCAGCGTCCTACAGGCGAGCTCCTACAATGAGCAGTTCTTC. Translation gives CASSVLQASSYNEQFF.

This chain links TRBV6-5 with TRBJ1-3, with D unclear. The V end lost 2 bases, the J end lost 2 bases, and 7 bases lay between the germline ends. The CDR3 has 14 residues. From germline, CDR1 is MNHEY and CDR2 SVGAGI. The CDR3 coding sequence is TGTGCCAGCAGTTACCGGAGTACTGGAAACACCATATATTTT. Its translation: CASSYRSTGNTIYF.

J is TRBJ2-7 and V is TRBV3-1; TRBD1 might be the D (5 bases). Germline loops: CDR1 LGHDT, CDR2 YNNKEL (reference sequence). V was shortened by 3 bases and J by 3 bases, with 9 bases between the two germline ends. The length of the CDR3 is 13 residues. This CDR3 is CASSHRDSYEQYF. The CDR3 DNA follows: TGTGCCAGCAGCCATCGAGACAGCTACGAGCAGTACTTC.

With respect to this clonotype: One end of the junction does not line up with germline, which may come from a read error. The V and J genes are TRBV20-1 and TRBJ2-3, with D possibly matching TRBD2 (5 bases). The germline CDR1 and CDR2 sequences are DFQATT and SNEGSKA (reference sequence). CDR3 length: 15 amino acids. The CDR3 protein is CSARDGTARRDTQYF. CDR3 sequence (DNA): TGCAGTGCAAGAGATGGAACAGCCCGGAGGGATACGCAGTATTTT.

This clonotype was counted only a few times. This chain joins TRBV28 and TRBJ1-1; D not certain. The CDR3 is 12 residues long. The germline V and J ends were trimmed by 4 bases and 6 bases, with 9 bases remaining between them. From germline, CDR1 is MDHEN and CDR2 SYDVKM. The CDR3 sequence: CASSSHTAEAFF. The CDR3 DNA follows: TGTGCCAGCAGTTCCCACACAGCTGAAGCTTTCTTT. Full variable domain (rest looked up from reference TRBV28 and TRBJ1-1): DVKVTQSSRYLVKRTGEKVFLECVQDMDHENMFWYRQDPGLGLRLIYFSYDVKMKEKGDIPEGYSVSREKKERFSLILESASTNQTSMYLCASSSHTAEAFFGQGTRLTVV.